This T cell receptor (beta chain) was captured by sequencing in a study of cytomegalovirus exposure and HLA in healthy donors. This CDR3 comprises 16 residues. Per the germline V gene, CDR1 is GTSNPN and CDR2 is SVGIG (reference sequence). Unmatched junction bases numbered 8, after V lost 5 bases and J lost 2 bases. Regarding this clone: The antigen remains unidentified.

Study-wide results and limits: In a later analysis, HLA-C alleles had the fewest associated TCRs, DRB1 alleles the most.

The PCR made use of 60 Vbeta and 13 Jbeta primers. TCRdb's copy holds only in-frame clones and misses some; the assay was immunoSEQ multiplex PCR. This repertoire includes about 140,000 clones. This clonotype originated in a male donor in good health and CMV-seronegative. The chain has TRBV30 and TRBJ1-3; 11 bases line up with TRBD1. The specimen sequenced was PBMCs. The chain's CDR3 is CAWGGQGGLAGNTIYF. The CDR3 DNA follows: TGTGCCTGGGGGGGACAGGGGGGTCTCGCTGGAAACACCATATATTTT.